The 2 T cell receptor beta chains in this list originate from one sample, sequenced in a study of T cells in Graves' hyperthyroidism and ophthalmopathy. The investigators amplified TCR beta CDR3 regions from RNA transcripts. RT-PCR in the first round (using the HTBI primer set) targeted the TCR CDR3. TCRdb used MiXCR to reprocess the multiplex PCR reads, holding one entry per CDR3 protein. The table lists about 290,000 distinct CDR3 sequences, 12% to 15% of them singletons. Sequencing used blood. The receptors originated from a woman in her fifties or sixties with Graves' hyperthyroidism that later progressed to Graves' ophthalmopathy.

The sample holds a few counts of this clonotype. The rearrangement links TRBV6-1 to TRBJ2-1, with 7 nucleotides matching TRBD2. The CDR3 runs to 14 residues. Losses at the gene ends were 6 bases for V and 8 bases for J; bases not matched to a gene: 10. Germline V CDR1 and CDR2: MNHNS, SASEGT. The CDR3: CASRVPGRKYEQFF. Written as DNA, the CDR3 is TGTGCCAGCAGGGTCCCCGGGAGGAAGTATGAGCAGTTCTTC.

This clonotype was detected many times. The genes are TRBV2 and TRBJ2-2; D remains ambiguous. Trimming removed 7 bases at V and 7 bases at J, with 13 bases between. The CDR3 contains 13 residues. In germline, CDR1 is SNHLY, CDR2 FYNNEI. CDR3 coding DNA: TGTGCCAGCACCGGGTCAACCGGCGGGGAGCTGTTTTTT. Protein product: CASTGSTGGELFF.